This T cell receptor (beta chain) is from a study of regulatory T cells in long-lasting Graves disease. Study context: Graves' patients, diagnosed recently, had received antithyroid drugs under 3 months.

Study-wide results and caveats: Those with persistent Graves' had less TCR diversity than newly diagnosed patients. Segments TRBV28, TRBJ1-2 and TRBJ2-5 showed preferential usage in persistent disease.

This clonotype was counted many times. Its specificity is not known. Sample time point: newly diagnosed GD, antithyroid drugs for less than 3 months. PBMCs provided the RNA from which the TCR library was made. Sequencing libraries for TCR beta were prepared with iRepertoire HTBI primers and Arm-PCR of CDR3 regions. One entry per CDR3 protein results from TCRdb running MiXCR on the multiplex PCR reads. The sample records roughly 350,000 distinct CDR3 sequences, around 16% being singletons. This CDR3 comprises 14 residues. Deletions cut 1 base from V and 6 bases from J, with 15 bases between. Per germline, CDR1 DFQATT and CDR2 SNEGSKA (reference sequence). This sample also appeared in a second study, on T cells in Graves' hyperthyroidism and ophthalmopathy. That paper states: The authors' 13 V-J model separated ophthalmopathy from stable hyperthyroidism.

The chain recombines TRBV20-1 with TRBJ1-2; tentatively, D is TRBD1 (5 bases). The source of this sequence is a woman between 18 and 30 years old with Graves disease. Sequenced material: peripheral blood mononuclear cells (PBMCs), taken at new diagnosis, from a patient treated with antithyroid drugs. CDR3: CSARVPGTLNGYTF. DNA of the CDR3: TGCAGTGCTAGAGTACCCGGGACCCTTAATGGCTACACCTTC.